A selection of T cell receptor beta chains follows, all from one sample in a study of glioma-infiltrating T cells. TCRdb reprocessed the multiplex PCR reads via MiXCR and lists one record per CDR3 protein. The data contain 150,000 to 200,000 distinct CDR3 sequences, about 46% of them singletons. The sample taken for sequencing was glioma tissue, nonneoplastic brain tissue, or PBMCs (not recorded which). Source of these receptors: a human donor with low-grade glioma or glioblastoma, undergoing nonglioma brain surgery, or in good health (not recorded which). CDR3s include the opening cysteine and the closing phenylalanine or tryptophan. A D gene is named only where the DNA matches it firmly. Only part of the rows carry a size: once, few, many, or a class if the clone is expanded.

D	V	J	size	DNA	CDR3
-	TRBV5-4	TRBJ1-1	few	TGTGCCAGCAGCTTTCAGGGTACTGAAGCTTTCTTT	CASSFQGTEAFF
-	TRBV2	TRBJ2-1	-	TGTGCCAGCTTCCGGGACACTAACAATGAGCAGTTCTTC	CASFRDTNNEQFF
-	TRBV5-1	TRBJ2-5	few	TGCGCCAGCAGCTCCTCCAGCGCAACACAAGAGACCCAGTACTTC	CASSSSSATQETQYF
-	TRBV20-1	TRBJ2-7	many	TGCAGTGCCACTAAGACTGATCCCTCCTACGAGCAGTACTTC	CSATKTDPSYEQYF
-	TRBV5-4	TRBJ1-2	-	TGTGCCAGCAGCTTGGCGAGCAGGGATGATGGCTACACCTTC	CASSLASRDDGYTF
TRBD1	TRBV18	TRBJ2-1	few	TGTGCCAGCTCCTCTGCTAGAGTCGGGACAGGGTCTAACAATGAGCAGTTCTTC	CASSSARVGTGSNNEQFF
TRBD2	TRBV11-2	TRBJ2-5	few	TGTGCCAGCAGCCCGGGGACTAACCGAGTAGAGACCCAGTACTTC	CASSPGTNRVETQYF
TRBD2	TRBV29-1	TRBJ2-3	few	TGCAGCGGGGGACTAGCGGGAGTAGCAGATACGCAGTATTTT	CSGGLAGVADTQYF
TRBD2	TRBV20-1	TRBJ2-3	many	TGCAGTGCTCGTGGTTGGCGGGAGGGTGATACGCAGTATTTT	CSARGWREGDTQYF
-	TRBV19	TRBJ2-1	-	TGTGCCAGTAGTACCGGAGCCAACAATGAGCAGTTCTTC	CASSTGANNEQFF
-	TRBV19	TRBJ1-2	few	TGTGCCAGTAGCTACGACCTGGAGGCCTATGGCTACACCTTC	CASSYDLEAYGYTF
TRBD1	TRBV28	TRBJ1-5	-	TGTGCCAGCAGTTCAACTAAGGGGGCGGATCAGCACCAGCATTTT	CASSSTKGADQHQHF
TRBD2	TRBV29-1	TRBJ2-7	few	TGCAGCGTTGAGGTAGGGCGGGAGGGCCTCTACGAGCAGTACTTC	CSVEVGREGLYEQYF
-	TRBV19	TRBJ1-2	few	TGTGCCAGTAGTCTAAGTTCCTCAAACTATGGCTACACCTTC	CASSLSSSNYGYTF
-	TRBV19	TRBJ1-1	-	TGTGCCAGTAGTGTGCTGAGGACCCAAACCAACACTGAAGCTTTCTTT	CASSVLRTQTNTEAFF
TRBD1	TRBV5-1	TRBJ1-1	few	TGCGCCAGCAGCTCAGGGACAGGGGACAACACTGAAGCTTTCTTT	CASSSGTGDNTEAFF
-	TRBV20-1	TRBJ1-1	many	TGCAGTGTTATCTCGGACACTGAAGCTTTCTTT	CSVISDTEAFF
-	TRBV20-1	TRBJ1-1	many	TGCAGTGCTAGCGCCCTACGAGGGTACACTGAAGCTTTCTTT	CSASALRGYTEAFF
-	TRBV7-2	TRBJ2-1	-	TGTGCCAGCAGCAGGACATCGGCTGCCGTATTATCCTACAATGAGCAGTTCTTC	CASSRTSAAVLSYNEQFF
-	TRBV7-8	TRBJ2-1	-	TGTGCCAGCAGCTTCAGCCAGCTTGAATACAATGAGCAGTTCTTC	CASSFSQLEYNEQFF
TRBD1	TRBV14	TRBJ2-7	many	TGTGCCAGCAGCCAGAGGACAGGGGTAACCTACGAGCAGTACTTC	CASSQRTGVTYEQYF
TRBD2	TRBV7-2	TRBJ2-7	-	TGTGCCAGCAGCTTAGCGGGGGGACTAGCGGTTACCTACGAACAGTACTTC	CASSLAGGLAVTYEQYF
-	TRBV7-2	TRBJ2-1	-	TGTGCCAGCAGCTCCCCATACAGGGACCTCTCCTACAATGAGCAGTTCTTC	CASSSPYRDLSYNEQFF
-	TRBV2	TRBJ2-1	-	TGTGCCCACAGTGAAGAGGCCTACAATGAGCAGTTCTTC	CAHSEEAYNEQFF
-	TRBV4-1	TRBJ2-3	many	TGCGCCAGCAGCCAAGAGCCCGCCAGGTTCACAGATACGCAGTATTTT	CASSQEPARFTDTQYF
-	TRBV4-1	TRBJ2-3	few	TGCGCCAGCAGCCAAGATCCTCGCACAGATACGCAGTATTTT	CASSQDPRTDTQYF
-	TRBV10-3	TRBJ2-3	many	TGTGCCATCAGTAGCACGACAGGCACAGATACGCAGTATTTT	CAISSTTGTDTQYF
-	TRBV2	TRBJ1-5	many	TGTGCCAGCAGTGACAGCCGGCGGACGAGCAATCAGCCCCAGCATTTT	CASSDSRRTSNQPQHF
-	TRBV27	TRBJ1-5	-	TGTGCCAGCAGTTCTGGAAAGCTATATAGCAATCAGCCCCAGAATTTT	CASSSGKLYSNQPQNF
TRBD1	TRBV20-1	TRBJ2-7	many	TGCAGTGCGAAGACCCGGGACAGCTCCTACGAGCAGTACTTC	CSAKTRDSSYEQYF
TRBD2	TRBV2	TRBJ2-7	few	TGTGCCAGCAGTGGACTAGCGGGAGCCTACGAGCAGTACTTC	CASSGLAGAYEQYF
-	TRBV28	TRBJ2-7	many	TGTGCCAGCAGTTTGGTGGACCCGTCCCTTTTCTACGAGCAGTACTTC	CASSLVDPSLFYEQYF
TRBD2	TRBV5-4	TRBJ2-7	-	TGTGCCAGCAGCTTGGCCTGGGGGGGAGAAACGTACGAGCAGTACTTC	CASSLAWGGETYEQYF
-	TRBV27	TRBJ2-7	many	TGTGCCAGCAGTTTATCGGACTTCCACGAGCAGTACTTC	CASSLSDFHEQYF
TRBD2	TRBV7-9	TRBJ2-1	few	TGTGCCAGCTTAGCGGGAAACAATGAGCAGTTCTTC	CASLAGNNEQFF
-	TRBV28	TRBJ1-5	many	TGTGCCAGCAGCAAGGGGGTGAGGCGATCCCAATCCGTCAATCAGCCCCAGCATTTT	CASSKGVRRSQSVNQPQHF
-	TRBV7-2	TRBJ2-3	many	TGTGCCAGCAGCCCAAGATACCGAGATACGCAGTATTTT	CASSPRYRDTQYF
-	TRBV6-2/TRBV6-3	TRBJ2-3	-	TGTGCCAGCAGTACCCCGATCGGGGGTCGCCTCAACACAGATACGCAGTATTTT	CASSTPIGGRLNTDTQYF
TRBD2	TRBV19	TRBJ2-1	many	TGTGCCAGCAGTCCGGGACTAGCGGGTTACAATGAGCAGTTCTTC	CASSPGLAGYNEQFF
-	TRBV29-1	TRBJ1-3	-	TGCAGCGTTCGGATCTGGGCGGGAGGAAACACCATATATTTT	CSVRIWAGGNTIYF
-	TRBV27	TRBJ2-7	many	TGTGCCAGCAGTTTGGCCTTTGAGGGCTACGAGCAGTACTTC	CASSLAFEGYEQYF
-	TRBV19	TRBJ2-1	few	TGTGCCAGTAACCCGGATCAAGCTGACAATGAGCAGTTCTTC	CASNPDQADNEQFF
-	TRBV7-9	TRBJ2-7	few	TGTGCCAGCAGCTCACAGGGTTCTTACGAGCAGTACTTC	CASSSQGSYEQYF
-	TRBV10-3	TRBJ2-7	few	TGTGCCATCAGTGAGTCGAACAGCGGTGGCCAGATCTACGAGCAGTACTTC	CAISESNSGGQIYEQYF
-	TRBV18	TRBJ2-7	few	TGTGCCAGCTCACCACCGTTGACAAGAGGGACCTACGAGCAGTACTTC	CASSPPLTRGTYEQYF
TRBD2	TRBV15	TRBJ2-1	many	TGTGCCACGGAGCGGGGGGGACCCTACAATGAGCAGTTCTTC	CATERGGPYNEQFF
TRBD1	TRBV7-2	TRBJ1-5	-	TGTGCCAGCAGCTCACAGGGGGGCAATCAGCCCCAGCATTTT	CASSSQGGNQPQHF
TRBD2	TRBV20-1	TRBJ2-5	many	TGCAGTGCTAGAGTTGGGGCTAGCGGACAAGAGACCCAGTACTTC	CSARVGASGQETQYF
-	TRBV3-1	TRBJ1-1	-	TGTGCCAGCAGCCAAGATCCGAGGATATACACTGAAGCTTTCTTT	CASSQDPRIYTEAFF